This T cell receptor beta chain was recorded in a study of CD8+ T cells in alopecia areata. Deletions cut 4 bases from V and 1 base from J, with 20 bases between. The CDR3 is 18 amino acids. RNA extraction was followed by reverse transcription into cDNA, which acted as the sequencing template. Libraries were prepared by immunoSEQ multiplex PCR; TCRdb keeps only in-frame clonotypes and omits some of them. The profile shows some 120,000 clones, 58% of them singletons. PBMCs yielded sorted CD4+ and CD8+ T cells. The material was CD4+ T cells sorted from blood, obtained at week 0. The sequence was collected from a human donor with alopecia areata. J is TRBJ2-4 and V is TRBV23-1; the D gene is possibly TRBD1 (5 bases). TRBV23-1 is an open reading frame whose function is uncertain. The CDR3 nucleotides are TGCGCCAGCAGTCGGTTAACGGTATCGGCAGGGGCCAAAAACATTCAGTACTTC. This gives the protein CASSRLTVSAGAKNIQYF.